Here is one T cell receptor (beta chain) with its context. Sequencing was performed with immunoSEQ multiplex PCR; in TCRdb, only in-frame clones are kept and a portion is missing. Of more than 30,000 clones in the sample, roughly 90% are singletons; the top ten hold approximately 8.7%. The data stem from a study of T cell changes during pregnancy in multiple sclerosis. V dropped 6 bases and J dropped 12 bases, with 27 bases sitting between them. CDR3 size: 16 residues. Germline CDR1 and CDR2: SGHNT and YENEEA. This chain links TRBV11-3 with TRBJ2-1, with D tentatively TRBD2 (5 bases). The sequence was obtained from a female donor with multiple sclerosis, enrolled in a pregnancy study. Sequenced here: CD8+ T cells from peripheral blood mononuclear cells, sampled in the first trimester of pregnancy. The CDR3 reads CASSRTDSPLSGWQFF. The CDR3 DNA reads as TGTGCCAGCAGTCGCACAGACTCCCCTTTGAGCGGTTGGCAGTTCTTC.